Listed here is a single TCR beta chain. The sample belongs to a study of blood T cell repertoires in COVID-19. Turning to the study itself: Samples taken during acute and convalescent COVID-19 were collected in the United States, Italy and Spain. The analysed material was cDNA or gDNA that came from T cells, B-cell-depleted T cells, or PBMCs.

V was shortened by 1 base and J by 1 base, with 15 bases between the two germline ends. The CDR3 covers 17 residues. Per the germline V gene, CDR1 is SGHTA and CDR2 is FQGNSA. Per the original methods: By means of reference gene primer amplification, nucleated cell counts were estimated. Data came from immunoSEQ multiplex PCR; TCRdb stores just in-frame clones and leaves some out. V and J calls and clone size are given by that table; D and trimming were obtained from the DNA. The sample shows roughly 140,000 clones, about 80% of them seen only once. The sample was peripheral blood. The V and J genes are TRBV7-2 and TRBJ2-3; D gene uncertain. The clonotype originates from a human donor in a cohort sampled during active COVID-19. CDR3 sequence reads: CASSLGQVGSGTDTQYF. The CDR3 DNA reads TGTGCCAGCAGCTTAGGTCAGGTGGGCTCGGGCACAGATACGCAGTATTTT.